Here is one T cell receptor beta chain with its context. Its antigen is currently unknown. 5'RACE primed from the constant segment yielded TCR alpha and TCR beta cDNA libraries bearing sample barcodes and UMIs. TCRdb reprocessed the 5' RACE reads via MiXCR and lists one record per CDR3 protein. Of roughly 400,000 distinct CDR3 sequences listed, approximately 24% are singletons. This sample is drawn from a study of T-cell memory formation after mild COVID-19. Study-wide context: Clustering of TCRs was largely donor specific. Study-wide results and caveats: There was a balanced CD4/CD8 profile in clones contracting day 15 to 85, and later expanders leaned CD4+.

Sequencing was performed on PBMCs or a T cell subset sorted from them (not recorded which). The sequence came from an adult woman who had mild COVID-19 (a few samples of this study predate the infection). Cell type and time point are not known.

CDR3 DNA: TGTGCCAGCAGCGTAGGGCCCTCTGGAAACACCATATATTTT. This sequence encodes CASSVGPSGNTIYF. The V call is TRBV7-2, the J call TRBJ1-3; no definite D call. V was clipped by 5 bases and J by 0 bases, with 8 bases between them. Germline CDR1 reads SGHTA; CDR2 reads FQGNSA. The CDR3 length is 14 residues.